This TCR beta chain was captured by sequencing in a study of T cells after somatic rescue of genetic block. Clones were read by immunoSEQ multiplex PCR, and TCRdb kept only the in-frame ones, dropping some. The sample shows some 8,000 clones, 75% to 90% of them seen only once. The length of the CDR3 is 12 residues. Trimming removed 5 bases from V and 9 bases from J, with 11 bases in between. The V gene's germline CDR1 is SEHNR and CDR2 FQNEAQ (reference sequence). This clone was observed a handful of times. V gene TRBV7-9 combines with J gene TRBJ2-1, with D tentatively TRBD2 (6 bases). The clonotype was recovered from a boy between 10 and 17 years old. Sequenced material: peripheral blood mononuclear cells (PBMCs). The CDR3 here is CASSPPSVEQFF. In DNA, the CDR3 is TGTGCCAGCAGCCCCCCTAGCGTTGAGCAGTTCTTC.